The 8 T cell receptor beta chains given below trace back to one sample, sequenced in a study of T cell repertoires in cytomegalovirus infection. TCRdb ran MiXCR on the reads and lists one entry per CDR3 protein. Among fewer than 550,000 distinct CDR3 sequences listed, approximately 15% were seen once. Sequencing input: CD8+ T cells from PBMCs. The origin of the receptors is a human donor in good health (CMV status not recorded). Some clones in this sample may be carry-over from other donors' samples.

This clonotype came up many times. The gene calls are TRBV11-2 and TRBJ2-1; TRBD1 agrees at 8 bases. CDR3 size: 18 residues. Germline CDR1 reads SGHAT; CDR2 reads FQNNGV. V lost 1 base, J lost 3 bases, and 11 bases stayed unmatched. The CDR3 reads CASSLATTGAELYNEQFF. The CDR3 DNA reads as TGTGCCAGCAGCTTAGCCACGACAGGGGCAGAACTCTACAATGAGCAGTTCTTC.

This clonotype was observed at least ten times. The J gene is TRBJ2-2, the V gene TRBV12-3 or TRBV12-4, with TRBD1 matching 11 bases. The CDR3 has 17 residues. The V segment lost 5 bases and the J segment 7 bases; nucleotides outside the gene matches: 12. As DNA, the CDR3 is TGTGCCAGCAGTCTGGGCCCCGGACAGGGGGCGGTCGGGGAGCTGTTTTTT. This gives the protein CASSLGPGQGAVGELFF.

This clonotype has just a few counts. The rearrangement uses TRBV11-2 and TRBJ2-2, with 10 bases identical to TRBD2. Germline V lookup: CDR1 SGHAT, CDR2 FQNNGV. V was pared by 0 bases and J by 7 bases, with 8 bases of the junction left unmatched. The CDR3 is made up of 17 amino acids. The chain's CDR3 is CASSLDPWTSGHGELFF. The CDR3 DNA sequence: TGTGCCAGCAGCTTAGATCCGTGGACTAGCGGCCACGGGGAGCTGTTTTTT.

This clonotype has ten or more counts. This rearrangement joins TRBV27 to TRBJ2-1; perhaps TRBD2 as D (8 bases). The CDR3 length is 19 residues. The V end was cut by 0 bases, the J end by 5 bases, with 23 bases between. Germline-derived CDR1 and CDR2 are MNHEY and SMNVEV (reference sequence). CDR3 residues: CASSLSKGAGGPAHNEQFF. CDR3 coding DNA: TGTGCCAGCAGTTTATCGAAGGGGGCGGGAGGCCCGGCTCACAATGAGCAGTTCTTC.

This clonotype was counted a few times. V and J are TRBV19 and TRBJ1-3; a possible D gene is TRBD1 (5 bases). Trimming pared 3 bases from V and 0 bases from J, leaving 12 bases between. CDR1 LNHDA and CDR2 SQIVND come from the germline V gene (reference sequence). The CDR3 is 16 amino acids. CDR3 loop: CASSMRGAGSGNTIYF. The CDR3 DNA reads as TGTGCCAGTAGTATGAGGGGCGCGGGCTCTGGAAACACCATATATTTT.

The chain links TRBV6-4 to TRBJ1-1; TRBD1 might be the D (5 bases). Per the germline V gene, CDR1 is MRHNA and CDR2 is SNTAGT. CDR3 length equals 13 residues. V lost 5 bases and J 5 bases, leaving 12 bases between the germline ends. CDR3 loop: CASSPRVGTEAFF. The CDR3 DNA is TGTGCCAGCAGTCCCAGGGTAGGGACTGAAGCTTTCTTT.

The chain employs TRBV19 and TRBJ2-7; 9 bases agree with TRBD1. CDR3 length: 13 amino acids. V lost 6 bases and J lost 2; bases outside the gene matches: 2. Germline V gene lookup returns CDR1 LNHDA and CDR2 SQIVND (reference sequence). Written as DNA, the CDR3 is TGTGCCAGTAGGGGACAGGGTCCCTACGAGCAGTACTTC. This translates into CASRGQGPYEQYF.

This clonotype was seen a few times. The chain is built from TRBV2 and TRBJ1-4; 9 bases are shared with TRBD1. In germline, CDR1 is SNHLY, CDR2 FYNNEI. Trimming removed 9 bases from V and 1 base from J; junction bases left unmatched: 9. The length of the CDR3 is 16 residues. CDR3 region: CASTTGGEGTNEKLFF. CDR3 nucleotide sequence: TGTGCCAGTACGACAGGGGGAGAGGGAACTAATGAAAAACTGTTTTTT. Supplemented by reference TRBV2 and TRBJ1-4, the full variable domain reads EPEVTQTPSHQVTQMGQEVILRCVPISNHLYFYWYRQILGQKVEFLVSFYNNEISEKSEIFDDQFSVERPDGSNFTLKIRSTKLEDSAMYFCASTTGGEGTNEKLFFGSGTQLSVL.